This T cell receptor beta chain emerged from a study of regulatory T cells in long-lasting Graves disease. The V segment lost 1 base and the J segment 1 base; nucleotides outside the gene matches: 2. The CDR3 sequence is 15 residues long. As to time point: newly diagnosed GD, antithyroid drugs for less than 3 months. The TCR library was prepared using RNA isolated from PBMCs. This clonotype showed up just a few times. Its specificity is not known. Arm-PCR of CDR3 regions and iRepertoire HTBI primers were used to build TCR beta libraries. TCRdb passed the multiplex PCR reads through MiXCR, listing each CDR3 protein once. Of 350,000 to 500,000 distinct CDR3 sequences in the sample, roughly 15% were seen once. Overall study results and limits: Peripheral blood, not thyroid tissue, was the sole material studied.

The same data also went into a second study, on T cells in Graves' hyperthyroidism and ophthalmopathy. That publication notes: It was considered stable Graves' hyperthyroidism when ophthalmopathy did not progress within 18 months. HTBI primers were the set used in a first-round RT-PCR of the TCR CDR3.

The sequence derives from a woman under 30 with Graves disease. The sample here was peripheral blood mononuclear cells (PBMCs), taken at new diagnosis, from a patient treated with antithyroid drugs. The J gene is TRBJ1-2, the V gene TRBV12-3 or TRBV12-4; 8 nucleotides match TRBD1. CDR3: CASSLGGQVNYGYTF. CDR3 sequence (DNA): TGTGCCAGCAGTTTAGGGGGACAGGTTAACTATGGCTACACCTTC.